This T cell receptor beta chain was obtained from a study of T-cell reconstitution after alpha-beta-depleted transplantation in children. The library targeted TCRbeta and was prepared with unique molecular identifiers. TCRdb ran MiXCR on the PCR reads and lists one entry per CDR3 protein. The sample has approximately 240,000 distinct CDR3 sequences; about 9.6% are singletons. V was pared by 7 bases and J by 6 bases, with 17 bases between. Germline loops: CDR1 DFQATT, CDR2 SNEGSKA (reference sequence). This CDR3 is built from 13 residues. This clonotype was detected many times. This sequence joins TRBV20-1 and TRBJ2-3; TRBD2 is a possible D gene (6 bases). This specimen was PBMCs from the stem cell graft donor, taken from the stem cell graft. The TCR was taken from a human donor who donated a stem cell graft to a child with SCID. CDR3 protein: CSVAGPEGDTQYF. For the CDR3, the DNA is TGCAGTGTTGCGGGGCCGGAAGGGGATACGCAGTATTTT.